Below are 17 T cell receptor beta chains sequenced from a single sample in a study of cytomegalovirus exposure and HLA in healthy donors. The primer mix had 60 Vbeta and 13 Jbeta primers. Sequencing was performed with immunoSEQ multiplex PCR; in TCRdb, only in-frame clones are kept and a portion is missing. The repertoire has approximately 210,000 clones, 60% to 80% of them found once; the top ten carry approximately 2.1%. The source material was PBMCs. Receptors originate from a woman in her 30s in good health and CMV-seropositive.

The chain is built from TRBV6-6 and TRBJ1-2; TRBD1 might be the D (5 bases). Germline loops: CDR1 MNHNY, CDR2 SVGAGI (reference sequence). V lost 7 bases, J lost 3 bases, and 15 bases lay in between. The CDR3 totals 14 residues. The CDR3 loop reads CASTLGHLHYGYTF. The CDR3 DNA sequence: TGTGCCAGCACCCTAGGACATCTGCACTATGGCTACACCTTC.

This clone came up a few times. The gene calls are TRBV10-3 and TRBJ1-5, with D perhaps TRBD1 (6 bases). Trimming removed 6 bases from V and 0 bases from J, with 12 bases in between. Per germline, CDR1 ENHRY and CDR2 SYGVKD. CDR3 size: 15 residues. Here the CDR3 DNA reads TGTGCCATCAGGGAGGACAGCCTTAGCAATCAGCCCCAGCATTTT. Its translation: CAIREDSLSNQPQHF.

This clone was detected a few times. This chain joins TRBV28 and TRBJ2-1, with 7 bases aligning to TRBD1. The ends lost 5 bases at V and 0 bases at J; junction bases unmatched: 16. The CDR3 consists of 19 residues. CDR1 is MDHEN, CDR2 SYDVKM, per germline. CDR3 sequence (DNA): TGTGCCAGCAGTCAAGAGACAGGGATCACGACGAGCTCCTACAATGAGCAGTTCTTC. Its translation is CASSQETGITTSSYNEQFF.

V is TRBV7-2 and J is TRBJ1-6; tentative D call: TRBD1 (5 bases). Germline values: CDR1 SGHTA, CDR2 FQGNSA. The CDR3 runs to 14 residues. Trimming took 2 bases from V and 5 from J, leaving 7 bases between them. The DNA of the CDR3 is TGTGCCAGCAGCTTACGACAGAATAATTCACCCCTCCACTTT. This gives the protein CASSLRQNNSPLHF.

This sequence joins TRBV7-9 and TRBJ2-1; 8 bases are shared with TRBD2. Germline V gene data show CDR1 as SEHNR and CDR2 as FQNEAQ (reference sequence). With V trimmed by 4 bases and J by 1 base, 6 bases remained unmatched. This CDR3 spans 16 amino acids. In DNA, the CDR3 is TGTGCCAGCAGCTCCTGGACTAGCCCTTCCTACAATGAGCAGTTCTTC. The encoded protein is CASSSWTSPSYNEQFF.

The rearrangement joins TRBV5-4 to TRBJ2-5; 9 bases match TRBD2. Trimming cost V 3 bases and J 4 bases; bases outside gene matches: 13. Germline CDR1 is SGHNT and CDR2 is YYREEE (reference sequence). This CDR3 is 17 amino acids long. The CDR3 spells CASSSRGGRASGETQYF. For the CDR3, the DNA is TGTGCCAGCAGCTCCCGTGGCGGGAGGGCGAGCGGAGAGACCCAGTACTTC.

This clone came up a few times. The chain combines TRBV7-8 with TRBJ2-3; D possibly corresponds to TRBD2 (5 bases). This CDR3 has 15 amino acids. Germline assignment: CDR1 SGHVS and CDR2 FQNEAQ. V dropped 5 bases and J dropped 5 bases, with 17 bases sitting between them. Here the CDR3 reads CASSLLPRVVDTQYF. CDR3 nucleotides: TGTGCCAGCAGCCTGCTACCGCGGGTTGTAGATACGCAGTATTTT.

J is TRBJ1-1 and V is TRBV27; no clear D. Trimming removed 3 bases at V and 4 bases at J, with 12 bases between. CDR3 length equals 14 residues. In germline, CDR1 is MNHEY, CDR2 SMNVEV (reference sequence). CDR3 in DNA: TGTGCCAGCAGTTTGCGGCAGTCGGTCACTGAAGCTTTCTTT. It is translated as CASSLRQSVTEAFF.

This clone was counted a few times. The V and J genes are TRBV28 and TRBJ1-3; TRBD1 matches at 7 bases. The CDR3 is made up of 16 amino acids. V lost 9 bases, J lost 3 bases, and 14 bases stayed unmatched. Germline V gene data show CDR1 as MDHEN and CDR2 as SYDVKM. The CDR3 here is CASFENRGKGGNTIYF. The CDR3 DNA sequence: TGTGCCAGTTTCGAAAACAGGGGAAAAGGTGGAAACACCATATATTTT.

CDR3 in DNA: TGTGCCATCAGCCCATCTCAGGGACAGCGAAACACCATATATTTT. Its protein product is CAISPSQGQRNTIYF. The V gene is TRBV10-3, the J gene TRBJ1-3; TRBD1 agrees at 7 bases. From germline, CDR1 is ENHRY and CDR2 SYGVKD. With V trimmed by 6 bases and J by 5 bases, 10 bases remained unmatched. The CDR3 has 15 amino acids.

The J gene is TRBJ2-5, the V gene TRBV30; D is ambiguous. The CDR3 is made up of 12 amino acids. In germline, CDR1 is GTSNPN, CDR2 SVGIG (reference sequence). Trimming took 4 bases from V and 2 from J, leaving 8 bases between them. The CDR3 reads CAWIMTQETQYF. The CDR3 DNA sequence: TGTGCCTGGATTATGACTCAAGAGACCCAGTACTTC.

In its sample, this clone was seen once. The chain employs TRBV7-9 and TRBJ2-5; perhaps TRBD1 as D (6 bases). V dropped 4 bases and J dropped 2 bases, with 11 bases sitting between them. This CDR3 has 14 residues. Germline values: CDR1 SEHNR, CDR2 FQNEAQ (reference sequence). The CDR3 is CASSYDRIQETQYF. CDR3 DNA sequence: TGTGCCAGCAGCTATGACAGGATTCAAGAGACCCAGTACTTC.

This clone showed up just a few times. The gene calls are TRBV9 and TRBJ1-6; possibly TRBD1 for D (5 bases). V shed 2 bases and J shed 8 bases, with 8 bases lying between them. The CDR3 consists of 13 residues. Looked up from germline, CDR1 is SGDLS and CDR2 is YYNGEE. CDR3 sequence: CASSVVGDSPLHF. The CDR3 coding sequence is TGTGCCAGCAGCGTGGTAGGGGATTCACCCCTCCACTTT.

The rearrangement joins TRBV10-3 to TRBJ1-2; TRBD1 is a possible D gene (5 bases). V was clipped by 0 bases and J by 4 bases, with 12 bases between them. This CDR3 is 15 amino acids long. Germline loops: CDR1 ENHRY, CDR2 SYGVKD. The CDR3 coding sequence is TGTGCCATCAGTGAGTCCAGGGCCTATGGCTATGGCTACACCTTC. It specifies CAISESRAYGYGYTF.

This clone was observed a few times. This sequence joins TRBV6-5 and TRBJ2-5, with 9 bases aligning to TRBD1. The CDR3 has 13 residues. Per germline, CDR1 MNHEY and CDR2 SVGAGI. CDR3 coding DNA: TGTGCTACTCAACAGGGGGCGAAGAAGACCCAGTACTTC. This translates into CATQQGAKKTQYF.

The J gene is TRBJ1-1, the V gene TRBV14, with TRBD1 as a possible D gene (6 bases). Trimming took off 10 bases at V and 4 bases at J, with 19 bases between the two ends. CDR1 is SGHDN and CDR2 is FVKESK in the germline V gene. CDR3 size: 14 residues. The CDR3 DNA is TGTGCCACCGGGAAATACAGGGTGGGCACTGAAGCTTTCTTT. Translated, it gives CATGKYRVGTEAFF. Based on the CDR3 plus reference TRBV14 and TRBJ1-1, the full variable domain is EAGVTQFPSHSVIEKGQTVTLRCDPISGHDNLYWYRRVMGKEIKFLLHFVKESKQDESGMPNNRFLAERTGGTYSTLKVQPAELEDSGVYFCATGKYRVGTEAFFGQGTRLTVV.

The chain has TRBV28 and TRBJ1-4, with D unclear. CDR1 is MDHEN, CDR2 SYDVKM, per germline. Trimming cost V 10 bases and J 8 bases, with 17 bases left between them. The CDR3 spans 13 residues. The CDR3 region is CATGRGTKEKLFF. The CDR3 nucleotides read TGTGCCACTGGTCGGGGTACGAAGGAAAAACTGTTTTTT.